This T cell receptor (beta chain) derives from a study of human CD8 memory T cell subsets. It was UMI-labeled 5' RACE by which the TCR beta libraries were made. TCRdb derives one entry per CDR3 protein from the 5' RACE reads, leaving out DNA. The sample holds about 10,000 distinct CDR3 sequences. This CDR3 is 16 amino acids long. CDR1 DFQATT and CDR2 SNEGSKA come from the germline V gene (reference sequence). Sequencing used CD8+ T cells from PBMCs. V usage is TRBV20-1 and J usage is TRBJ2-1; there is no DNA to check the TCRdb D call of TRBD2. The TCR was taken from a human donor in good health. This chain's CDR3 is CSAPGLAGGRYNEQFF.